The 32 T cell receptor beta chains below were found in one sample sequenced in a study of blood T cell repertoires in COVID-19. TCRdb's table, derived via immunoSEQ multiplex PCR, lists solely in-frame clones and lacks some. The sample lists tens of thousands of clones, approximately 91% occurring once. Sequences were obtained from peripheral blood. The source of these receptors is a human donor in a cohort sampled during active COVID-19.

The genes are TRBV5-6 and TRBJ1-2; possible D gene TRBD1, 6 bases. CDR1 SGHDT and CDR2 YYEEEE come from the germline V gene. The CDR3 runs 14 residues. V shed 0 bases and J shed 1 base, with 7 bases lying between them. The CDR3 loop is CASSLGGLNYGYTF. Written as DNA, the CDR3 is TGTGCCAGCAGCTTGGGGGGGCTTAACTATGGCTACACCTTC.

The rearrangement uses TRBV6-6 and TRBJ2-3; tentatively, D is TRBD1 (5 bases). Germline V gene lookup returns CDR1 MNHNY and CDR2 SVGAGI (reference sequence). This CDR3 is built from 12 residues. V was cut by 7 bases and J by 2 bases, with 7 bases left in between. This CDR3 reads CASTGSTDTQYF. DNA for the CDR3: TGTGCCAGCACAGGGTCCACAGATACGCAGTATTTT.

The V call is TRBV28, the J call TRBJ2-7, with TRBD2 matching over 14 bases. CDR3 size: 17 residues. The V gene end was trimmed by 4 bases and the J gene end by 4 bases; junction bases not matched to a gene: 9. Germline lookup yields CDR1 MDHEN and CDR2 SYDVKM. CDR3 DNA: TGTGCCAGCAGTTCTCGTTTGGGACTAGCGGGAGCGTACGAGCAGTACTTC. Residues: CASSSRLGLAGAYEQYF.

The chain carries TRBV3-1 (or the pseudogene TRBV3-2) and TRBJ2-4, with 8 nucleotides matching TRBD2. The germline gives CDR1 LGHDT, CDR2 YNNKEL (reference sequence). Trimming took 4 bases from V and 1 from J; bases not matched to a gene: 3. There are 15 residues in the CDR3. The CDR3 nucleotides read TGTGCCAGCAGCCGCAGCGGGAGCGCCAAAAACATTCAGTACTTC. Amino acids: CASSRSGSAKNIQYF.

V is TRBV6-2 or TRBV6-3 and J is TRBJ2-3; no firm D call. This CDR3 spans 12 amino acids. The germline V and J ends were trimmed by 5 bases and 6 bases, with 9 bases remaining between them. Germline-derived CDR1 and CDR2 are MNHEY and SVGEGT. In DNA form, the CDR3 reads TGTGCCAGCAGTAACATGCGGGATACGCAGTATTTT. It encodes CASSNMRDTQYF.

The chain carries TRBV6-2 or TRBV6-3 and TRBJ1-1, with TRBD1 matching over 7 bases. The J segment lost 4 bases and the V segment lost 4 bases, leaving 0 bases of the junction unmatched. The CDR3 totals 12 residues. Germline V gene data show CDR1 as MNHEY and CDR2 as SVGEGT. The CDR3 here is CASSSGGTEAFF. In DNA form, the CDR3 reads TGTGCCAGCAGTTCAGGGGGCACTGAAGCTTTCTTT.

The chain joins TRBV3-1 (or the pseudogene TRBV3-2) to TRBJ2-5; TRBD1 matches at 7 bases. The CDR3 is 16 amino acids. CDR1 and CDR2 (germline): LGHDT, YNNKEL (reference sequence). The V and J ends lost 0 bases and 3 bases, in that order; junction bases with no gene match: 7. This CDR3 reads CASSQDLYRGEETQYF. DNA of the CDR3: TGTGCCAGCAGCCAAGATCTTTACAGGGGAGAAGAGACCCAGTACTTC.

This chain links TRBV10-2 with TRBJ2-6, with a tentative D call TRBD2 (7 bases). V gave up 4 bases and J gave up 2 bases, with 15 bases separating them. The CDR3 is made up of 17 amino acids. The germline CDR1 and CDR2 sequences are WSHSY and SAAADI. CDR3 bases: TGCGCCAGCAGTGGTATTGGGGGGGGCGCTGGGGCCAACGTCCTGACTTTC. As protein: CASSGIGGGAGANVLTF.

J is TRBJ2-4 and V is TRBV10-3, with 7 positions matching TRBD2. The CDR3 runs 13 residues. The germline CDR1 and CDR2 sequences are ENHRY and SYGVKD. V shed 0 bases, J shed 7 bases, and the junction held 0 bases outside the gene matches. The CDR3 sequence is CAISESGGNIQYF. For the CDR3, the DNA is TGTGCCATCAGTGAGTCGGGGGGGAACATTCAGTACTTC.

The chain joins TRBV7-3 to TRBJ2-1, with TRBD2 matching over 9 bases. Trimming cost V 3 bases and J 4 bases; bases outside gene matches: 4. Germline-derived CDR1 and CDR2 are SGHTA and FQGTGA. The CDR3 has 15 amino acids. CDR3 amino acids: CASSFAGGVYNEQFF. In nucleotides, the CDR3 is TGTGCCAGCAGCTTTGCGGGAGGGGTTTACAATGAGCAGTTCTTC.

The V gene is TRBV7-2, the J gene TRBJ1-4; D is perhaps TRBD1 (5 bases). This CDR3 contains 14 residues. Trimming took 1 base from V and 5 from J, leaving 8 bases between them. The germline V gene encodes CDR1 SGHTA and CDR2 FQGNSA. DNA of the CDR3: TGTGCCAGCAGCTTAGGGACAAACAATGAAAAACTGTTTTTT. Translating it yields CASSLGTNNEKLFF.

This rearrangement joins TRBV28 to TRBJ2-2, with TRBD2 identical over 16 bases. J was trimmed by 4 bases and V by 8 bases; bases with no gene match: 16. There are 20 residues in the CDR3. The germline V gene encodes CDR1 MDHEN and CDR2 SYDVKM. The CDR3 DNA is TGTGCCAGCCGTGACAGGGATGGGACTAGCGGGAGGGCGCTCACCGGGGAGCTGTTTTTT. Amino acids: CASRDRDGTSGRALTGELFF.

The chain couples TRBV6-2 or TRBV6-3 to TRBJ2-4, with 11 positions matching TRBD2. This CDR3 contains 17 residues. Germline assignment: CDR1 MNHEY and CDR2 SVGEGT. The ends lost 2 bases at V and 6 bases at J; junction bases unmatched: 9. DNA of the CDR3: TGTGCCAGCAGTTACCGACGAGGGACTAGCGGTACAAACATTCAGTACTTC. Translation: CASSYRRGTSGTNIQYF.

This rearrangement joins TRBV27 to TRBJ1-2; the match to TRBD1 covers 8 bases. Germline loops: CDR1 MNHEY, CDR2 SMNVEV (reference sequence). V shed 4 bases and J 3 bases; nucleotides not matched to a gene: 7. The CDR3 extends over 15 amino acids. This CDR3 reads CASSSGQGAYYGYTF. CDR3 nucleotide sequence: TGTGCCAGCAGTTCCGGTCAGGGGGCATACTATGGCTACACCTTC.

This chain connects TRBV14 to TRBJ2-7, with unresolved D. Between the trimmed V and J ends, which lost 1 base and 0 bases, there was a span of 10 bases. The CDR3 consists of 15 residues. In germline, CDR1 is SGHDN, CDR2 FVKESK. The CDR3 region has the DNA TGTGCCAGCAGCCAAGGTGCGTTGAGCTCCTACGAGCAGTACTTC. Its protein product is CASSQGALSSYEQYF.

The chain couples TRBV5-1 to TRBJ2-1; the match to TRBD2 covers 13 bases. V lost 0 bases to trimming and J lost 8 bases; unmatched junction nucleotides: 8. Germline CDR1 SGHRS, CDR2 YFSETQ. CDR3 length: 17 amino acids. CDR3 loop: CASSLVPGLAGEDEQFF. In DNA form, the CDR3 reads TGCGCCAGCAGCTTGGTACCCGGACTAGCGGGAGAAGATGAGCAGTTCTTC. The variable domain in full, with the rest retrieved from reference TRBV5-1 and TRBJ2-1, is KAGVTQTPRYLIKTRGQQVTLSCSPISGHRSVSWYQQTPGQGLQFLFEYFSETQRNKGNFPGRFSGRQFSNSRSEMNVSTLELGDSALYLCASSLVPGLAGEDEQFFGPGTRLTVL.

The chain combines TRBV11-3 with TRBJ2-1; possible D gene TRBD2, 6 bases. CDR1 and CDR2 (germline): SGHNT, YENEEA. The CDR3 extends over 13 amino acids. V gave up 5 bases and J gave up 5 bases, with 10 bases separating them. The CDR3 DNA sequence: TGTGCCAGCAGCCTGGGACTTAACAATGAGCAGTTCTTC. Its translation: CASSLGLNNEQFF.

The chain links TRBV10-3 to TRBJ2-1; TRBD2 matches 10 bases. The CDR3 sequence is 16 residues long. Germline V gene sequence: CDR1 ENHRY, CDR2 SYGVKD. The J segment lost 7 bases and the V segment lost 4 bases, leaving 10 bases of the junction unmatched. The CDR3 nucleotides are TGTGCCATCAGTGGTCAACCAACTAGCGGGATGAATGAGCAGTTCTTC. Translation gives CAISGQPTSGMNEQFF.

This sequence joins TRBV5-4 and TRBJ2-4; perhaps TRBD2 as D (6 bases). Germline CDR1 reads SGHNT; CDR2 reads YYREEE (reference sequence). The V and J ends lost 0 bases and 2 bases respectively, with 18 bases between them. This CDR3 has 18 residues. The CDR3 DNA is TGTGCCAGCAGCTTGGGTCTGTCGGTAGCGGCGACCAAAAACATTCAGTACTTC. Its protein is CASSLGLSVAATKNIQYF.

This rearrangement joins TRBV6-2 or TRBV6-3 to TRBJ1-3; TRBD1 might be the D (6 bases). V lost 0 bases and J lost 4, with 10 bases in between. Germline V lookup: CDR1 MNHEY, CDR2 SVGEGT. The CDR3 loop spans 15 amino acids. This chain's CDR3 is CASSYSGGHGNTIYF. The CDR3, as DNA: TGTGCCAGCAGTTACTCCGGGGGGCACGGAAACACCATATATTTT.

This chain joins TRBV25-1 and TRBJ2-1; the match to TRBD2 covers 12 bases. J lost 2 bases, V lost 5 bases, and 4 bases had no gene match. CDR1 MGHDK and CDR2 SYGVNS come from the germline V gene. The CDR3 length is 16 residues. CDR3 sequence (DNA): TGTGCCAGCAGTTTCAGGACTAGCGGGGCCTACAATGAGCAGTTCTTC. Residues: CASSFRTSGAYNEQFF. The full variable domain, completed using reference TRBV25-1 and TRBJ2-1, is EADIYQTPRYLVIGTGKKITLECSQTMGHDKMYWYQQDPGMELHLIHYSYGVNSTEKGDLSSESTVSRIRTEHFPLTLESARPSHTSQYLCASSFRTSGAYNEQFFGPGTRLTVL.

The DNA of the CDR3 is TGTGCCAGCTCACCATTACAAGAGACCCAGTACTTC. Translation: CASSPLQETQYF. The chain carries TRBV18 and TRBJ2-5; D is uncertain. The V end was cut by 2 bases, the J end by 2 bases, with 3 bases between. CDR1 and CDR2 (germline): KGHSH, LQKENI. The CDR3 covers 12 residues.

CDR3 protein: CASPPREGFFSLQYF. CDR3 in DNA: TGCGCCAGCCCCCCGCGGGAGGGGTTTTTCTCTTTGCAGTATTTT. The gene calls are TRBV23-1 and TRBJ2-3; 9 nucleotides align to TRBD2. TRBV23-1 is recorded as an ORF, its role being uncertain. Unmatched junction bases numbered 17, after V lost 8 bases and J lost 11 bases. The CDR3 has 15 amino acids.

This chain joins TRBV10-1 and TRBJ2-7, with 8 positions matching TRBD1. In germline, CDR1 is WNHNN, CDR2 SYGVQD (reference sequence). J gave up 0 bases and V 5 bases, and 6 bases lay outside the gene matches. This CDR3 has 15 residues. CDR3 nucleotide sequence: TGCGCCAGCAGTCATGGACAGGGAAGCTCCTACGAGCAGTACTTC. The encoded protein is CASSHGQGSSYEQYF.

The V gene is TRBV28, the J gene TRBJ1-1; 7 bases fit TRBD1. This CDR3 has 12 residues. The trim removed 10 bases at V and 7 bases at J, leaving 9 bases unmatched. Germline V gene data show CDR1 as MDHEN and CDR2 as SYDVKM. This CDR3 reads CATGVGGLEAFF. The CDR3 bases are TGTGCCACCGGGGTAGGGGGCCTTGAAGCTTTCTTT.

This chain uses TRBV24-1 with TRBJ2-3; perhaps TRBD1 as D (5 bases). The ends were cut back, 9 bases at V and 6 bases at J, with 12 bases in the middle. In germline, CDR1 is KGHDR, CDR2 SFDVKD. The CDR3 covers 12 residues. The CDR3, as DNA: TGTGCCACCGGGGAATCAGGGGATACGCAGTATTTT. Its translation: CATGESGDTQYF.

This clone has a single count. This rearrangement joins TRBV28 to TRBJ2-3, with a tentative D call TRBD1 (6 bases). The germline gives CDR1 MDHEN, CDR2 SYDVKM. The CDR3 loop spans 15 amino acids. V lost 6 bases to trimming and J lost 4 bases, with 17 bases between them. The CDR3 DNA follows: TGTGCCAGCAGAACAGGGACGGGTTGGGCAGATACGCAGTATTTT. Encoded protein: CASRTGTGWADTQYF.

This clone has only one observation. The chain employs TRBV20-1 and TRBJ2-5; a weak D match, TRBD2 (5 bases). CDR1 is DFQATT and CDR2 is SNEGSKA in the germline V gene (reference sequence). With 3 bases removed from V and 5 bases from J, the gap between germline ends came to 19 bases. The CDR3 runs to 15 residues. The chain's CDR3 is CSASTLEGVGETQYF. The CDR3 bases are TGCAGTGCTAGTACCCTTGAGGGAGTGGGGGAGACCCAGTACTTC.

This clone was observed once. The rearrangement uses TRBV18 and TRBJ2-5; TRBD2 matches 15 bases. CDR3 length: 16 residues. The V gene's germline CDR1 is KGHSH and CDR2 LQKENI. The J segment lost 4 bases and the V segment lost 5 bases, leaving 5 bases of the junction unmatched. The CDR3 here is CASSTGLAGGGETQYF. For the CDR3, the DNA is TGTGCCAGCTCAACGGGACTAGCGGGAGGAGGAGAGACCCAGTACTTC. The full variable domain, completed using reference TRBV18 and TRBJ2-5, is NAGVMQNPRHLVRRRGQEARLRCSPMKGHSHVYWYRQLPEEGLKFMVYLQKENIIDESGMPKERFSAEFPKEGPSILRIQQVVRGDSAAYFCASSTGLAGGGETQYFGPGTRLLVL.

The chain carries TRBV28 and TRBJ1-6; D is possibly TRBD1 (6 bases). V shed 5 bases and J shed 9 bases, with 14 bases lying between them. Looked up from germline, CDR1 is MDHEN and CDR2 is SYDVKM. The CDR3 length is 14 residues. The DNA for the CDR3 is TGTGCCAGCAGTCCCCCGGCAGGGGCTTCACCCCTCCACTTT. This gives the protein CASSPPAGASPLHF.

The V gene is TRBV2, the J gene TRBJ1-4; tentative D call: TRBD1 (6 bases). The germline V gene encodes CDR1 SNHLY and CDR2 FYNNEI. The CDR3 sequence is 16 residues long. Trimming removed 5 bases at V and 0 bases at J, with 13 bases between. CDR3 nucleotide sequence: TGTGCCAGCAGTTTAACAGGGCCCGCAACTAATGAAAAACTGTTTTTT. Its translation is CASSLTGPATNEKLFF.

V gene TRBV7-2 combines with J gene TRBJ1-2, with D perhaps matching TRBD1 (6 bases). The germline V gene has CDR1 SGHTA and CDR2 FQGNSA. Trimming shortened V by 1 base and J by 0 bases, and 9 bases separated the two germline ends. CDR3 size: 15 residues. The CDR3 protein is CASSLEWTANYGYTF. The CDR3 DNA follows: TGTGCCAGCAGCTTAGAGTGGACAGCTAACTATGGCTACACCTTC.